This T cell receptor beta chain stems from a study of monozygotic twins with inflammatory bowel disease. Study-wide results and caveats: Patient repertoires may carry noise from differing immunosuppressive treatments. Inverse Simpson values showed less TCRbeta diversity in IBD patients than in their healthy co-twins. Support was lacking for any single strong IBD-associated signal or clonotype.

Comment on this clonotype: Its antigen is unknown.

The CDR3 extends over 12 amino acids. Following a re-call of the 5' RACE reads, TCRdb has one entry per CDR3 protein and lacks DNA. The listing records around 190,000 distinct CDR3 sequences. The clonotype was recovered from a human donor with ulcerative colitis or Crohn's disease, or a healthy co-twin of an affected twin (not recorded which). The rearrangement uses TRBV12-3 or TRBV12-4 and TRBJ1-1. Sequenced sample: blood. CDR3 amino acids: CASSTASSWAFF.